This T cell receptor beta chain was observed in a study of Ad26.COV2.S vaccination and SARS-CoV-2 variants. Turning to the study itself: Donor got 5x10^10 or 1x10^11 viral particles of Ad26.COV2.S. Study results and caveats: Recipients of vaccine and of placebo showed similar breadth of their non-spike TCR repertoires.

The treatment is: around 19 received Ad26.COV2.S at low or high dose, single or two shots; roughly five received placebo; per-sample allocation not given. Day 63 following the first vaccine or placebo injection was when the samples were taken. CDR1 is SGHVS and CDR2 is FQNEAQ in the germline V gene. This CDR3 contains 14 residues. With 4 bases clipped from V and 7 bases from J, the junction kept 5 bases outside the gene matches. Here immunoSEQ multiplex PCR was the method, and the copy in TCRdb shows in-frame clones only, minus some. This table holds roughly 420,000 clones, approximately 88% found once. Comment on this clone: Its antigen is as yet unknown.

The clonotype comes from a person aged 18-60 years who received the Ad26.COV2.S COVID-19 vaccine or a placebo. This sequence joins TRBV7-8 and TRBJ2-4; 9 positions agree with TRBD1. This specimen consisted of peripheral blood, obtained in a trial of Ad26.COV2.S vaccine versus placebo. CDR3 loop: CASSSGQGFNIQYF. CDR3 bases: TGTGCCAGCAGCTCGGGACAGGGATTTAACATTCAGTACTTC.